This is a list of T cell receptor beta chains from one sample in a study of CD8 T cells in Susac syndrome. One entry per CDR3 protein results from TCRdb running MiXCR on the immunoSEQ multiplex PCR reads. The sample shows approximately 170,000 distinct CDR3 sequences, just under 95% of them seen only once. Source material: CD4+ T cells from PBMCs. The origin of the receptors is a human donor in good health. CDR3s include the opening cysteine and the closing phenylalanine or tryptophan. The order of the fields is J gene, clone size, V gene, CDR3 length, D gene, CDR3 protein, CDR3 DNA. The D gene is left open where the match is weak. For some rows the clone size is stated as once, few or many, or as a class when expanded; others skip it.

J: TRBJ2-3; size: -; V: TRBV20-1; length: 12; D: -; CDR3: CSATGGGDTQYF; DNA: TGCAGTGCGACAGGAGGAGGAGATACGCAGTATTTT
J: TRBJ1-2; size: once; V: TRBV7-2; length: 13; D: -; CDR3: CASSSDPNYGYTF; DNA: TGTGCCAGCAGCTCAGATCCTAACTATGGCTACACCTTC
J: TRBJ2-1; size: once; V: TRBV5-4; length: 16; D: TRBD2; CDR3: CASSPSLSGGYNEQFF; DNA: TGTGCCAGCAGCCCCTCACTAAGCGGGGGTTACAATGAGCAGTTCTTC
J: TRBJ1-1; size: -; V: TRBV7-3; length: 16; D: -; CDR3: CASSLMAGSINTEAFF; DNA: TGTGCCAGCAGCTTAATGGCAGGGTCAATTAACACTGAAGCTTTCTTT
J: TRBJ2-7; size: few; V: TRBV6-2/TRBV6-3; length: 11; D: -; CDR3: CASTQHGEQYF; DNA: TGTGCCAGCACCCAGCACGGGGAGCAGTACTTC
J: TRBJ2-5; size: -; V: TRBV5-4; length: 11; D: -; CDR3: CASGERETQYF; DNA: TGTGCCAGCGGTGAACGAGAGACCCAGTACTTC
J: TRBJ1-2; size: -; V: TRBV30; length: 14; D: -; CDR3: CAWSVSRVSYGYTF; DNA: TGTGCCTGGAGTGTATCCAGGGTTAGCTATGGCTACACCTTC
J: TRBJ2-7; size: -; V: TRBV5-1; length: 13; D: -; CDR3: CASSLERRYEQYF; DNA: TGCGCCAGCAGCTTGGAAAGACGCTACGAGCAGTACTTC
J: TRBJ2-7; size: -; V: TRBV4-1; length: 16; D: -; CDR3: CASSQALGGGGVEQYF; DNA: TGCGCCAGCAGCCAAGCCCTTGGGGGCGGGGGCGTGGAGCAGTACTTC
J: TRBJ1-1; size: -; V: TRBV2; length: 14; D: TRBD1; CDR3: CASRGTGGDTEAFF; DNA: TGTGCCAGCAGAGGGACAGGGGGGGACACTGAAGCTTTCTTT